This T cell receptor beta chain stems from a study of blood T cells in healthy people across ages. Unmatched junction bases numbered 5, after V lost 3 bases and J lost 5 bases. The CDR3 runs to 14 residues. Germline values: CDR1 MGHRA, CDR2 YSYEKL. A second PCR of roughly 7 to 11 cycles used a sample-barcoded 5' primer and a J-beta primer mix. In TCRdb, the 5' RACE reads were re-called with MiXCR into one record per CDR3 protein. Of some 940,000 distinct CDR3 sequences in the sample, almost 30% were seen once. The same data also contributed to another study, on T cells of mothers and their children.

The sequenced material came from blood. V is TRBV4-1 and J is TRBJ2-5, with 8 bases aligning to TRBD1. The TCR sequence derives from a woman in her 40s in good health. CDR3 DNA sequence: TGCGCCAGCAGCCACCAGGGGGCCGGTGAGACCCAGTACTTC. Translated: CASSHQGAGETQYF.